The next 11 T cell receptor beta chains were all read from a single sample in a study of shared clonotypes between healthy human individuals. Assay: immunoSEQ multiplex PCR; the TCRdb copy retains only in-frame clones and omits some. The table lists roughly 2.5 million clones, more than 80% of them singletons, with over 0.12% in the top ten. Sequences were obtained from naive CD4+ T cells sorted from blood. Regarding subset: CD45RA+ positively selected. Source of these receptors: a man aged 18 to 30 in good health.

The V gene is TRBV6-1, the J gene TRBJ2-5; 12 nucleotides match TRBD2. V was pared by 4 bases and J by 7 bases, with 7 bases of the junction left unmatched. Germline-derived CDR1 and CDR2 are MNHNS and SASEGT. The CDR3 contains 15 residues. CDR3 protein: CASSVTSGGPGTQYF. CDR3 nucleotides: TGTGCCAGCAGTGTGACTAGCGGGGGCCCGGGGACCCAGTACTTC.

V gene TRBV5-4 combines with J gene TRBJ1-2, with a weak D call TRBD1 (6 bases). The CDR3 spans 14 residues. Trimming removed 0 bases from V and 5 bases from J, with 11 bases in between. Germline CDR1 and CDR2: SGHNT and YYREEE (reference sequence). The CDR3 region is CASSLVDQGYGYTF. DNA of the CDR3: TGTGCCAGCAGCTTGGTCGACCAGGGGTATGGCTACACCTTC.

The V and J genes are TRBV5-4 and TRBJ2-3; 9 bases are shared with TRBD1. The trim removed 0 bases at V and 2 bases at J, leaving 4 bases unmatched. The germline V gene has CDR1 SGHNT and CDR2 YYREEE (reference sequence). The CDR3 has 16 residues. The CDR3 DNA follows: TGTGCCAGCAGCTTGGGGGGACAGGGTGTCACAGATACGCAGTATTTT. Translated, it gives CASSLGGQGVTDTQYF.

About this clone itself: Additional DNA sequences in this sample encode the identical CDR3. The chain links TRBV5-1 to TRBJ1-6; D is undetermined. The CDR3 has 15 amino acids. The V end was cut by 0 bases, the J end by 5 bases, with 9 bases between. CDR1 is SGHRS and CDR2 is YFSETQ in the germline V gene. Written as DNA, the CDR3 is TGCGCCAGCAGCTTGGCCGGAAGAGATAATTCACCCCTCCACTTT. Protein product: CASSLAGRDNSPLHF. The full variable domain, its missing parts supplied by reference TRBV5-1 and TRBJ1-6, is KAGVTQTPRYLIKTRGQQVTLSCSPISGHRSVSWYQQTPGQGLQFLFEYFSETQRNKGNFPGRFSGRQFSNSRSEMNVSTLELGDSALYLCASSLAGRDNSPLHFGNGTRLTVT.

The V gene is TRBV7-2, the J gene TRBJ2-3; D is uncertain. The length of the CDR3 is 11 residues. Germline V gene lookup returns CDR1 SGHTA and CDR2 FQGNSA. Here the CDR3 DNA reads TGTGCTAAGCCGGCCCCAGATACGCAGTATTTT. Protein product: CAKPAPDTQYF.

V is TRBV29-1 and J is TRBJ1-1, with a weak D call TRBD1 (6 bases). The CDR3 consists of 13 residues. Trimming pared 7 bases from V and 1 base from J, leaving 13 bases between. In germline, CDR1 is SQVTM, CDR2 ANQGSEA. The CDR3 nucleotides read TGCAGCGCCCGAGGAGGGGGGAACACTGAAGCTTTCTTT. It yields the protein CSARGGGNTEAFF.

The V call is TRBV14, the J call TRBJ1-4; no reliable D call. Trimming took 1 base from V and 3 from J, leaving 9 bases between them. The CDR3 loop spans 15 amino acids. From germline, CDR1 is SGHDN and CDR2 FVKESK. CDR3 nucleotides: TGTGCCAGCAGCCAAGGTTCTGGGCCTAATGAAAAACTGTTTTTT. Protein: CASSQGSGPNEKLFF.

The rearrangement joins TRBV29-1 to TRBJ1-4, with D maybe TRBD1 (5 bases). V was shortened by 6 bases and J by 4 bases, with 21 bases between the two germline ends. CDR1 and CDR2 from the germline V gene are SQVTM and ANQGSEA. The CDR3 spans 16 residues. Here the CDR3 reads CSVGAGGGFGNEKLFF. DNA for the CDR3: TGCAGCGTCGGCGCGGGGGGAGGCTTTGGTAATGAAAAACTGTTTTTT.

This chain uses TRBV30 with TRBJ1-2, with D tentatively TRBD1 (5 bases). The CDR3 is 12 residues long. V was cut by 8 bases and J by 3 bases, with 13 bases left in between. Germline CDR1 GTSNPN, CDR2 SVGIG (reference sequence). The CDR3: CAKKRGDYGYTF. The CDR3, as DNA: TGTGCCAAAAAGAGGGGCGACTATGGCTACACCTTC.

The chain joins TRBV4-1 to TRBJ2-7; 7 bases are a match to TRBD1. CDR3 size: 16 residues. Trimming took 4 bases from V and 2 from J; bases not matched to a gene: 11. CDR1 and CDR2 from the germline V gene are MGHRA and YSYEKL. The CDR3: CASSPYRGLVPYEQYF. The CDR3 bases are TGCGCCAGCAGCCCATATAGGGGGCTGGTCCCCTACGAGCAGTACTTC.

Regarding this clone: The identical CDR3 is also encoded by other nucleotide sequences in the sample. The chain uses TRBV5-1 and TRBJ2-2; D unresolved. CDR3 length: 15 residues. Germline CDR1 and CDR2: SGHRS and YFSETQ. The V gene lost 0 bases and the J gene lost 0 bases, with 6 bases spanning the gap. As DNA, the CDR3 is TGCGCCAGCAGCTTGGGGGCTTCGAACACCGGGGAGCTGTTTTTT. It codes for CASSLGASNTGELFF.